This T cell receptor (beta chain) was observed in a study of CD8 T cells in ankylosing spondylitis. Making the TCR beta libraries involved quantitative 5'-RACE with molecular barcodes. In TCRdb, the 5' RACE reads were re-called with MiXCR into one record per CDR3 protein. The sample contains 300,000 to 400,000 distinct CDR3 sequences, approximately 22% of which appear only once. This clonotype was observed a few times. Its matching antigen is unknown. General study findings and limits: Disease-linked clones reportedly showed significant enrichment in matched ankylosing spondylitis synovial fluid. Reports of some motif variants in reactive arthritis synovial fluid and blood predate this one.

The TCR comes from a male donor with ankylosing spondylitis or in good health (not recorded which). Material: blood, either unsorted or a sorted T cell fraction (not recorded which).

CDR3 sequence (DNA): TGTGCCACCAAACTGCTCGGGGGAGGTAATTCACCCCTCCACTTT. Encoded protein: CATKLLGGGNSPLHF. The chain recombines TRBV27 with TRBJ1-6; possible D gene TRBD1, 5 bases. Germline V gene sequence: CDR1 MNHEY, CDR2 SMNVEV (reference sequence). There are 15 residues in the CDR3. Trimming shortened V by 10 bases and J by 6 bases, and 19 bases separated the two germline ends.